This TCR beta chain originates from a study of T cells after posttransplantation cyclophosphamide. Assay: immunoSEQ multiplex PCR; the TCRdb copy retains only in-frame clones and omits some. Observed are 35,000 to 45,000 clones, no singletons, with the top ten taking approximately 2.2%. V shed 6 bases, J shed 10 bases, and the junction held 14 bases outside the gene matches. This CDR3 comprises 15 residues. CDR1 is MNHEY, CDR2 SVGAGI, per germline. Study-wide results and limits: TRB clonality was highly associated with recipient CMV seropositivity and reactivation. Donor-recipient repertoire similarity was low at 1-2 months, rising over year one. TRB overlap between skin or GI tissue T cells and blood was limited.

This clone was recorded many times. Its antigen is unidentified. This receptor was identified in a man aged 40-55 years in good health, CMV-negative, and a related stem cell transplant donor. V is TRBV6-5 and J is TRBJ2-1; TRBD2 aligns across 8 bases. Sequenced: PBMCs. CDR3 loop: CASRANSGTNREQFF. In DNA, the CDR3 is TGTGCCAGCAGGGCGAATAGCGGGACGAATAGGGAGCAGTTCTTC.